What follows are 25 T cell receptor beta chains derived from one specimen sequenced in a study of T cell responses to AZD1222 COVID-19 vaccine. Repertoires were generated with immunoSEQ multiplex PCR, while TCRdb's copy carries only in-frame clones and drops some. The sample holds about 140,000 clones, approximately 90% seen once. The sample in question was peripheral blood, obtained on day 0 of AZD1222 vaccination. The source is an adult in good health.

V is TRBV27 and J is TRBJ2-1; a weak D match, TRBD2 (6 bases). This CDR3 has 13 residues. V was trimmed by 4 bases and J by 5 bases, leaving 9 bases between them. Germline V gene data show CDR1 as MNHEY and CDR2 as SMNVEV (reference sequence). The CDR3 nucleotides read TGTGCCAGCAGTTCGGACTACGACAATGAGCAGTTCTTC. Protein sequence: CASSSDYDNEQFF.

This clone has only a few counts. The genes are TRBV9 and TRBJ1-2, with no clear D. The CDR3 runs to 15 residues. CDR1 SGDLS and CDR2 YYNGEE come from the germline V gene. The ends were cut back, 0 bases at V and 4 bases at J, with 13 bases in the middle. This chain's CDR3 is CASSVEAQSPYGYTF. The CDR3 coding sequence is TGTGCCAGCAGCGTAGAGGCACAGTCACCCTATGGCTACACCTTC.

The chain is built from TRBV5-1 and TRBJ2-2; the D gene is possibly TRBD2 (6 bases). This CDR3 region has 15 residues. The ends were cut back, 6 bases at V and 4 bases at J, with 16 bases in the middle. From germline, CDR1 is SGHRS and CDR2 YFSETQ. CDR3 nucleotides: TGCGCCAGCACCCTAGGGCAGGGAGGCACCGGGGAGCTGTTTTTT. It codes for CASTLGQGGTGELFF.

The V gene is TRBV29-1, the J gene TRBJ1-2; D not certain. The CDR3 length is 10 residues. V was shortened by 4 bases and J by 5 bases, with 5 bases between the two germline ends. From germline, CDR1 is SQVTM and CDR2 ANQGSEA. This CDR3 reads CSVAIYGYTF. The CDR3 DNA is TGCAGCGTTGCTATATATGGCTACACCTTC. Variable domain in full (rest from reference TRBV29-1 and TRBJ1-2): SAVISQKPSRDICQRGTSLTIQCQVDSQVTMMFWYRQQPGQSLTLIATANQGSEATYESGFVIDKFPISRPNLTFSTLTVSNMSPEDSSIYLCSVAIYGYTFGSGTRLTVV.

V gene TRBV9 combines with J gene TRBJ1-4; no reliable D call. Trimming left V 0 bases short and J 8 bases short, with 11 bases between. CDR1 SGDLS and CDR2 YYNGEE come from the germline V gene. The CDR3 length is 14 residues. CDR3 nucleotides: TGTGCCAGCAGCGTAGACGTGGTTGGCGAAAAACTGTTTTTT. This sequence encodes CASSVDVVGEKLFF.

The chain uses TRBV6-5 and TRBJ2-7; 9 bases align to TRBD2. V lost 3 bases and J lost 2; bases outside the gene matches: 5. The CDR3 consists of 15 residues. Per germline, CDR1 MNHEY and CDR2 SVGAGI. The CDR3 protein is CASSYDGGGAYEQYF. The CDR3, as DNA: TGTGCCAGCAGTTATGATGGCGGGGGGGCCTACGAGCAGTACTTC.

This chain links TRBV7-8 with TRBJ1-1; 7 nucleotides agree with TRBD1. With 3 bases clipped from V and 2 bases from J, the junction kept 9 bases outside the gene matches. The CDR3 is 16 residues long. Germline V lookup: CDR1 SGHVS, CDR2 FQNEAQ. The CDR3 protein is CASSFATGLSNTEAFF. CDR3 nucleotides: TGTGCCAGCAGCTTCGCGACAGGGCTTTCCAACACTGAAGCTTTCTTT.

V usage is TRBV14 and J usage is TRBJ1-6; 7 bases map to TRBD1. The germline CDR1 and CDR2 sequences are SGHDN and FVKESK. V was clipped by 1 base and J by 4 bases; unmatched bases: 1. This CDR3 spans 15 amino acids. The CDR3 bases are TGTGCCAGCAGCCAAGGACAGGGTTATAATTCACCCCTCCACTTT. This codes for CASSQGQGYNSPLHF.

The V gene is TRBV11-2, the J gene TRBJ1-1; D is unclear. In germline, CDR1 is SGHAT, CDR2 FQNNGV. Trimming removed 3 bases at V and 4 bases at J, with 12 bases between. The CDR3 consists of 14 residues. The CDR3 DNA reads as TGTGCCAGCAGCTTCCGGGTATTGGGCACTGAAGCTTTCTTT. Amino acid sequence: CASSFRVLGTEAFF. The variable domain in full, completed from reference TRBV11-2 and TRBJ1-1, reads EAGVAQSPRYKIIEKRQSVAFWCNPISGHATLYWYQQILGQGPKLLIQFQNNGVVDDSQLPKDRFSAERLKGVDSTLKIQPAKLEDSAVYLCASSFRVLGTEAFFGQGTRLTVV.

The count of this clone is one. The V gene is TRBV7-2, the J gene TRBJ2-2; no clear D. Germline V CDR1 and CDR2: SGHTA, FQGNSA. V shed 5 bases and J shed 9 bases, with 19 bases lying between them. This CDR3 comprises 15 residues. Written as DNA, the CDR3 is TGTGCCAGCAGCCAAAGATCCAGCCTAGGAAGGGAGCTGTTTTTT. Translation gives CASSQRSSLGRELFF. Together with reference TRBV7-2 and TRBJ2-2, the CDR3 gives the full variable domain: GAGVSQSPSNKVTEKGKDVELRCDPISGHTALYWYRQSLGQGLEFLIYFQGNSAPDKSGLPSDRFSAERTGGSVSTLTIQRTQQEDSAVYLCASSQRSSLGRELFFGEGSRLTVL.

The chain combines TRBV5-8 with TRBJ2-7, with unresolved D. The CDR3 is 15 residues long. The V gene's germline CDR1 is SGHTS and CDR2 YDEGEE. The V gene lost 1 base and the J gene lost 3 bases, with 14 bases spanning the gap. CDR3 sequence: CASSLTIGVYYEQYF. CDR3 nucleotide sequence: TGTGCCAGCAGCTTGACAATTGGGGTCTACTACGAGCAGTACTTC.

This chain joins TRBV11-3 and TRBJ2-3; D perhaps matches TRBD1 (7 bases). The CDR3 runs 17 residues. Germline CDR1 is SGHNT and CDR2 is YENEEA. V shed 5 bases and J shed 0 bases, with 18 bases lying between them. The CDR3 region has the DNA TGTGCCAGCAGCCCGACAACCCAGGGGGGTAGCACAGATACGCAGTATTTT. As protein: CASSPTTQGGSTDTQYF.

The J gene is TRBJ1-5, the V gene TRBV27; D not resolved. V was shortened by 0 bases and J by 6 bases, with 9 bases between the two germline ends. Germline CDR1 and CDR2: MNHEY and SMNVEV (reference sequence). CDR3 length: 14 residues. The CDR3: CASSLSGEGQPQHF. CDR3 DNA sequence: TGTGCCAGCAGTTTATCCGGGGAAGGTCAGCCCCAGCATTTT.

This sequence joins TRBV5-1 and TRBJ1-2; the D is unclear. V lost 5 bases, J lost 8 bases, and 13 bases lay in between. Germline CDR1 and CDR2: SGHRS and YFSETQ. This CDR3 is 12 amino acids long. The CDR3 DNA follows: TGCGCCAGCAGTAACAGCAGCCGGGGCTACACCTTC. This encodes CASSNSSRGYTF.

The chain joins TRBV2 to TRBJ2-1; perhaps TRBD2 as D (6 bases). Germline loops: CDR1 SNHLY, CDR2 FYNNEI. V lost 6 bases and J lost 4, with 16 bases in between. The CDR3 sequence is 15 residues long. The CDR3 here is CASRGDSSPYNEQFF. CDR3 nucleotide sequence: TGTGCCAGCAGGGGGGACTCCTCACCTTACAATGAGCAGTTCTTC.

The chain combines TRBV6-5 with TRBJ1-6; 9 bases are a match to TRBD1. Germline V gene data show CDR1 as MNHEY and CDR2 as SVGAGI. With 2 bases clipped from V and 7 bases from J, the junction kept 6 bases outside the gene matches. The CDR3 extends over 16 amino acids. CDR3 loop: CASSYRGGQGNSPLHF. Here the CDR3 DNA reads TGTGCCAGCAGTTACCGGGGAGGACAGGGGAATTCACCCCTCCACTTT.

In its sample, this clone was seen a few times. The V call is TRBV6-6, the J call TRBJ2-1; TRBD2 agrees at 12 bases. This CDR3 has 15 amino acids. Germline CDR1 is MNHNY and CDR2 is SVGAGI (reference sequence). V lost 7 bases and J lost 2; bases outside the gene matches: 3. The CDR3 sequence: CASTRLAGAYNEQFF. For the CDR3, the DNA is TGTGCCAGCACCCGACTAGCGGGGGCCTACAATGAGCAGTTCTTC.

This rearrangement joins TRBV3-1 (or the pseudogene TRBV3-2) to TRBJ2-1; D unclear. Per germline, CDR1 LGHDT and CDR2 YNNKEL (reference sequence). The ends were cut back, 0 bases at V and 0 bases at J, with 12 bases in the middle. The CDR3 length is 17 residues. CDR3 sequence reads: CASSQDPPRSSYNEQFF. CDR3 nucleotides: TGTGCCAGCAGCCAAGACCCCCCTAGGAGCTCCTACAATGAGCAGTTCTTC.

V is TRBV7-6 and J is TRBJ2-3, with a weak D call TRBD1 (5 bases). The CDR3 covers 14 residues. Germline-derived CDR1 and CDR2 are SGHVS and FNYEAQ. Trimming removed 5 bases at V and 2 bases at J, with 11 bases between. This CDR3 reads CASSRQSITDTQYF. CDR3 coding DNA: TGTGCCAGCAGCCGACAGTCAATCACAGATACGCAGTATTTT.

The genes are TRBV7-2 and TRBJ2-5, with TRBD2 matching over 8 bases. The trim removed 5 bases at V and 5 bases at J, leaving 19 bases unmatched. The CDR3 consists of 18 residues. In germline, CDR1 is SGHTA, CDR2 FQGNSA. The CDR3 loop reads CASSPGGAGAHGRETQYF. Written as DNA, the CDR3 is TGTGCCAGCAGCCCGGGGGGGGCCGGCGCCCACGGACGGGAGACCCAGTACTTC.

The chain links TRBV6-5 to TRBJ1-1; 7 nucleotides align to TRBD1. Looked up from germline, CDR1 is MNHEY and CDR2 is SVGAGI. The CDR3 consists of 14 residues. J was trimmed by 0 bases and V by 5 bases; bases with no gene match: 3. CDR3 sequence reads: CASSLQGMNTEAFF. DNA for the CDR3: TGTGCCAGCAGTCTACAGGGGATGAACACTGAAGCTTTCTTT.

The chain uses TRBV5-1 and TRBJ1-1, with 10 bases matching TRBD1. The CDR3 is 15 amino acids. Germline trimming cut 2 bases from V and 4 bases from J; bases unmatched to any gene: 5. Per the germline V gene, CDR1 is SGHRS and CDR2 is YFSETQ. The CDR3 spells CASSFRTGGSTEAFF. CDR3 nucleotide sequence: TGCGCCAGCAGCTTCCGGACAGGGGGGAGCACTGAAGCTTTCTTT.

In DNA form, the CDR3 reads TGTGCCAGCAGAGACGGGACTTGGGGCAATCAGCCCCAGCATTTT. Amino acid sequence: CASRDGTWGNQPQHF. This sequence joins TRBV6-5 and TRBJ1-5; D is possibly TRBD1 (5 bases). Germline V CDR1 and CDR2: MNHEY, SVGAGI. The germline V and J ends were trimmed by 6 bases and 2 bases, with 14 bases remaining between them. The CDR3 runs 15 residues.

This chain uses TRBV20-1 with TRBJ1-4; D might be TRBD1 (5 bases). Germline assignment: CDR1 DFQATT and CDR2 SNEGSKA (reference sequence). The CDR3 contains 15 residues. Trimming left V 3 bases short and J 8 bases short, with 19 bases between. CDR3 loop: CSASLPGRREEKLFF. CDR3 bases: TGCAGTGCTAGTCTACCGGGACGGAGGGAAGAAAAACTGTTTTTT.

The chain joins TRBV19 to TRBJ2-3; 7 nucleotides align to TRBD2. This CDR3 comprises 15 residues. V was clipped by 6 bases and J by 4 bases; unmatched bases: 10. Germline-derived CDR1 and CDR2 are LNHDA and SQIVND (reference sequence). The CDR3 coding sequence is TGTGCCAGTAGAACCGACAGTGGGAGGGCAGATACGCAGTATTTT. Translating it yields CASRTDSGRADTQYF.